This is a list of T cell receptor beta chains from one sample in a study of cytomegalovirus exposure and HLA in healthy donors. Using immunoSEQ multiplex PCR, the repertoire was profiled, and TCRdb retains in-frame clones only, with some absent. Across tens of thousands of clones, the top ten clones capture 9.5% to 12% of the sample. The sample consisted of PBMCs. These receptors came from a woman between 45 and 65 years old in good health and CMV-seropositive. CDR3s include the opening cysteine and the closing phenylalanine or tryptophan. A D gene is named only where the DNA matches it firmly.

D gene,J gene,V gene,CDR3 DNA,CDR3 protein
TRBD1,TRBJ2-6,TRBV2,TGTGCCAGCTCAAAGGGGGCGCTTGGGGCCAACGTCCTGACTTTC,CASSKGALGANVLTF
TRBD1,TRBJ2-7,TRBV18,TGTGCCAGCGGCCAACAGGGGGCTTACGAGCAGTACTTC,CASGQQGAYEQYF
NA,TRBJ1-1,TRBV30,TGTGCCTGGAGTGTAACGGTGAACACTGAAGCTTTCTTT,CAWSVTVNTEAFF
TRBD2,TRBJ2-1,TRBV29-1,TGCAGCGTTGAAGATCTTCAGGGGACTAGCGCGTACAATGAGCAGTTCTTC,CSVEDLQGTSAYNEQFF
TRBD1,TRBJ2-3,TRBV19,TGTGCCAGTAGTATTGGACAGGGAACAGATACGCAGTATTTT,CASSIGQGTDTQYF
TRBD1,TRBJ1-6,TRBV6-5,TGTGCCAGCAGTCCAGGGGACAGGGTGAATTCACCCCTCCACTTT,CASSPGDRVNSPLHF
NA,TRBJ1-3,TRBV5-4,TGTGCCAGCAGCCGGGCGGGCGGGTCTGGAAACACCATATATTTT,CASSRAGGSGNTIYF
TRBD1,TRBJ2-1,TRBV10-2,TGCGCCAGCATGCCGGGACAGGGGTCCTACAATGAGCAGTTCTTC,CASMPGQGSYNEQFF
NA,TRBJ1-4,TRBV19,TGTGCCAGCAGGACAGCCCGGAATGAAAAACTGTTTTTT,CASRTARNEKLFF
TRBD1,TRBJ2-5,TRBV19,TGTGCCAGTAGTCCTCAGAGGACAGGTTCCGAGACCCAGTACTTC,CASSPQRTGSETQYF
TRBD2,TRBJ2-1,TRBV28,TGTGCCAGCAGTTTAGGTGGGACTAGCCTCGAAGATGAGCAGTTCTTC,CASSLGGTSLEDEQFF
TRBD2,TRBJ2-1,TRBV6-5,TGTGCCAGCAGTTTTCGGCGGGAGGGCCGCAATGAGCAGTTCTTC,CASSFRREGRNEQFF
NA,TRBJ2-5,TRBV15,TGTGCCACCAGCACTCCAGGGCGAGAGACCCAGTACTTC,CATSTPGRETQYF
TRBD2,TRBJ2-1,TRBV5-1,TGCGCCAGCAGCGGGCCTAGCGGGACCTACATTGAGCAGTTCTTC,CASSGPSGTYIEQFF
NA,TRBJ1-5,TRBV5-6,TGTGCCAGCAGCTTGGCCGGAACCGGGGGTCAGCCCCAGCATTTT,CASSLAGTGGQPQHF
TRBD2,TRBJ2-1,TRBV6-1,TGTGCCAGCAGTGGCGCTTTCGGGAGGGCCTACAATGAGCAGTTCTTC,CASSGAFGRAYNEQFF
TRBD1,TRBJ2-7,TRBV18,TGTGCCAGCTCACCACCGGACAGGGGGGGTTACGAGCAGTACTTC,CASSPPDRGGYEQYF
NA,TRBJ2-7,TRBV2,TGTGCCAGCACGGAGGACAGAATCTACGAGCAGTACTTC,CASTEDRIYEQYF
NA,TRBJ2-5,TRBV19,TGTGCCAGTAGTATCCGCCCGGGGGGCAAGTCCCAGTACTTC,CASSIRPGGKSQYF
TRBD2,TRBJ2-1,TRBV5-1,TGCGCCAGCAGCTTAGGACTAGCGGGGGGTGGCCGCGACAATGAGCAGTTCTTC,CASSLGLAGGGRDNEQFF
NA,TRBJ1-1,TRBV7-6,TGTGCCAGCAGCTTCCAGGGGAACACTGAAGCTTTCTTT,CASSFQGNTEAFF
NA,TRBJ1-2,TRBV28,TGTGCCAGCAGCCTAAATTGGTCCCTCGGGGGCTACACCTTC,CASSLNWSLGGYTF
TRBD2,TRBJ2-7,TRBV29-1,TGCAGCGTTGAAGATCCGGGAGCGGGAGGCCCCATGGTCTACGAGCAGTACTTC,CSVEDPGAGGPMVYEQYF
NA,TRBJ2-1,TRBV19,TGTGCCAGTAGCCCAACTAGAAATGAGCAGTTCTTC,CASSPTRNEQFF
NA,TRBJ2-1,TRBV5-1,TGCGCCAGCTTCTTGGGAGGGGGTTACAATGAGCAGTTCTTC,CASFLGGGYNEQFF
NA,TRBJ2-3,TRBV5-1,TGCGCCAGCAGCCCCCAGCCTCGGGGAGATACGCAGTATTTT,CASSPQPRGDTQYF
NA,TRBJ1-6,TRBV6-6,TGTGCCAGCAGTTCCGGACGGCGGGGTCAGTTCCTCCACTTT,CASSSGRRGQFLHF
TRBD2,TRBJ2-3,TRBV30,TGTGCCTGGGCTAGGACTAGCAGAAGCACAGATACGCAGTATTTT,CAWARTSRSTDTQYF
TRBD1,TRBJ1-1,TRBV30,TGTGCCTGGAGTGGGACAGGGATCCTCACTGAAGCTTTCTTT,CAWSGTGILTEAFF
NA,TRBJ2-1,TRBV7-9,TGTGCCAGCAGCTTAATTTCCTCTGAGCAGTTCTTC,CASSLISSEQFF
NA,TRBJ1-4,TRBV6-6,TGTGCCAGCAGTTACGACGGGGCAACTAATGAAAAACTGTTTTTT,CASSYDGATNEKLFF
TRBD2,TRBJ2-5,TRBV29-1,TGCAGCGTCCGGGAGGGCCGGGAGACCCAGTACTTC,CSVREGRETQYF
NA,TRBJ2-7,TRBV4-1,TGCGCCAGCAGCCAAGAACCTAGTGTGAGCGCCTACGAGCAGTACTTC,CASSQEPSVSAYEQYF
TRBD1,TRBJ1-6,TRBV7-9,TGTGCCAGCAGCTTGTTGACAGGGAACAATTCACCCCTCCACTTT,CASSLLTGNNSPLHF
NA,TRBJ2-7,TRBV19,TGTGCCAGTAGTATAGGGGGGGTCTCCTACGAGCAGTACTTC,CASSIGGVSYEQYF
NA,TRBJ2-3,TRBV5-1,TGCGCCAGCACCCGAGCTAGCGCTAGCACAGATACGCAGTATTTT,CASTRASASTDTQYF
TRBD2,TRBJ2-1,TRBV5-1,TGCGCCAGCAGCTTGAGCGGGAGCCTTTCCTACAATGAGCAGTTCTTC,CASSLSGSLSYNEQFF
NA,TRBJ2-3,TRBV6-4,TGTGCCAGCAGTCCAGGGGTAGGGGGCACAGATACGCAGTATTTT,CASSPGVGGTDTQYF
NA,TRBJ1-5,TRBV6-4,TGTGCCAGCCTGGAGGGTGGATTTAGCAATCAGCCCCAGCATTTT,CASLEGGFSNQPQHF
TRBD1,TRBJ1-1,TRBV10-3,TGTGCCATCAGCCGTACAGGGGTGACTGAAGCTTTCTTT,CAISRTGVTEAFF
NA,TRBJ2-2,TRBV27,TGTGCCAGCAGTCTAGGAAGGCACGGGGAGCTGTTTTTT,CASSLGRHGELFF
NA,TRBJ1-3,TRBV9,TGTGCCAGCAGCGCCCCCCCAGGTGCTGGAAACACCATATATTTT,CASSAPPGAGNTIYF
TRBD2,TRBJ2-1,TRBV7-6,TGTGCCAGCAGCTTACCAAAAACTAGCGGGGGGGCCAATGAGCAGTTCTTC,CASSLPKTSGGANEQFF
NA,TRBJ1-5,TRBV30,TGTGCCTGGAGTCAGTTCCACAATCAGCCCCAGCATTTT,CAWSQFHNQPQHF
NA,TRBJ1-2,TRBV5-3,TGTGCCAGAAGCTTGTCCAGGCCGTTAGGTTATGGCTACACCTTC,CARSLSRPLGYGYTF
NA,TRBJ2-1,TRBV4-3,TGCGCCAGCAGCCAAGTATGGACATCGTTCGTCCATGAGCAGTTCTTC,CASSQVWTSFVHEQFF
TRBD2,TRBJ2-3,TRBV7-8,TGTGCCAGCAGACCCGGGCTAGCGGGACGCACAGATACGCAGTATTTT,CASRPGLAGRTDTQYF
NA,TRBJ2-2,TRBV19,TGTGCCAGTAGTATAGGACTGGTGGTGTTTTTT,CASSIGLVVFF
TRBD1,TRBJ2-7,TRBV11-3,TGTGCCAGCAGCCACAGGGGGGACAGAGGATACGAGCAGTACTTC,CASSHRGDRGYEQYF